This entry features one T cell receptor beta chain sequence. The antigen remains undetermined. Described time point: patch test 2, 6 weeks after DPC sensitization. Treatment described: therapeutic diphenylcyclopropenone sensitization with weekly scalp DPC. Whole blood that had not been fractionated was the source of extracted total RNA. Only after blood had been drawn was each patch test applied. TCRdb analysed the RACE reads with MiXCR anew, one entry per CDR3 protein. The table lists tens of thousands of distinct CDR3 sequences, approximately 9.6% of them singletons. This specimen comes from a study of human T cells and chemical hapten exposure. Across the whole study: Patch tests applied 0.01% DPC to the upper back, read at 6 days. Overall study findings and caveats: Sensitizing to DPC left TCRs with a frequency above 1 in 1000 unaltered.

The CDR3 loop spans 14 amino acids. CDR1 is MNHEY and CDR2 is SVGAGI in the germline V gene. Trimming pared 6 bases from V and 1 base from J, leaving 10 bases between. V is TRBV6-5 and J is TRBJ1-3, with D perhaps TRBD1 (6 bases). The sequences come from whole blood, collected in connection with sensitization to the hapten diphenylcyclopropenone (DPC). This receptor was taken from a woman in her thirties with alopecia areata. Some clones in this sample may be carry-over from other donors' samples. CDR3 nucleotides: TGTGCCAGCAGCTACAGGGAGTCTGGAAACACCATATATTTT. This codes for CASSYRESGNTIYF.